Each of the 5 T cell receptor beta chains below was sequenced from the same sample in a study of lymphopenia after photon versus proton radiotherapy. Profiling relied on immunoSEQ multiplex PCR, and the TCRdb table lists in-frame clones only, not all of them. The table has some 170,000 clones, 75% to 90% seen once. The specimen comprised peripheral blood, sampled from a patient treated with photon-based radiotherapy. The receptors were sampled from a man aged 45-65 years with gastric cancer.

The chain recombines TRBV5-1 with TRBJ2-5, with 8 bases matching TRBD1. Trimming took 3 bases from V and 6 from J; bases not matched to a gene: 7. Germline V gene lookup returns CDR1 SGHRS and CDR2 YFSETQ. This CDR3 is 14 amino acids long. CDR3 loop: CASSSGQGVQTQYF. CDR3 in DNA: TGCGCCAGCAGCTCCGGACAGGGCGTTCAGACCCAGTACTTC.

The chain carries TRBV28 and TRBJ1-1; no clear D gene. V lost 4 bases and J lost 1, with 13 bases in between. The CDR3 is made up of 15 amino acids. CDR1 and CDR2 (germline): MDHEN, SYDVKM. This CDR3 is CASSSSGAGNTEAFF. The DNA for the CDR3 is TGTGCCAGCAGTTCCTCTGGCGCGGGGAACACTGAAGCTTTCTTT.

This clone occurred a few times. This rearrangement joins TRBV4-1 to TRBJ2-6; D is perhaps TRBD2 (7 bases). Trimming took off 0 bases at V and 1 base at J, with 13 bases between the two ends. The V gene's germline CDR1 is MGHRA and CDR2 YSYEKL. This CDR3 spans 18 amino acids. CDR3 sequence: CASSQDLGGRSGANVLTF. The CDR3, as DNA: TGCGCCAGCAGCCAAGATCTCGGGGGGCGATCTGGGGCCAACGTCCTGACTTTC.

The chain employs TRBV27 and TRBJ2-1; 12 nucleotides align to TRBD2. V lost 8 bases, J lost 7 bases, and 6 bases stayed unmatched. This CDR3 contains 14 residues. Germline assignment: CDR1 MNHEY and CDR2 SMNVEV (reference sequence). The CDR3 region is CASRRTSGTNEQFF. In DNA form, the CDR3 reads TGTGCCAGCCGCCGGACTAGCGGGACAAATGAGCAGTTCTTC.

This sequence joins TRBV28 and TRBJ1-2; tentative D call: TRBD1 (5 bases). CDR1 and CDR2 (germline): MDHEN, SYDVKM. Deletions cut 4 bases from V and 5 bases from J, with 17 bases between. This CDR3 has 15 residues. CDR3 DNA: TGTGCCAGCAGTTCCCAGGGAAGCGGCTCGTATGGCTACACCTTC. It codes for CASSSQGSGSYGYTF.